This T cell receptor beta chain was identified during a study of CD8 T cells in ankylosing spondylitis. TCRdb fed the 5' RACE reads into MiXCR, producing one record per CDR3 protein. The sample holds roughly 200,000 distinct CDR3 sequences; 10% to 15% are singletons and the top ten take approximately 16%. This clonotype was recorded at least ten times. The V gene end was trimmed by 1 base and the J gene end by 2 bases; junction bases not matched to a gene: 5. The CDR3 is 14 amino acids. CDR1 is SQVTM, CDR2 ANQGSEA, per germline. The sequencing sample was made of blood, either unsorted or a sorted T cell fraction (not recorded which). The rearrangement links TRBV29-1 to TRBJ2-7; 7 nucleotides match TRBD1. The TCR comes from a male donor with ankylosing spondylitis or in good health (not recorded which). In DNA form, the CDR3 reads TGCAGCGTTGAAGGAGAGGGGACAGCCTACGAGCAGTACTTC. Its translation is CSVEGEGTAYEQYF.